These 21 T cell receptor beta chains were sequenced from one sample in a study of tumor-infiltrating lymphocytes in primary liver carcinoma. TCR beta cDNA came from around 500 ng total RNA, primed with a constant-region primer. Libraries covering TCR beta were generated through three nested multiplex PCR rounds (using a slightly modified ARM-PCR). Investigators reported that the first two PCR rounds, at 10 cycles each, used TRBV1-TRBV30 forward primers with a C-beta reverse primer. TCRdb independently ran MiXCR on the multiplex PCR reads; one entry per CDR3 protein. The sample lists under 200,000 distinct CDR3 sequences, around four fifths seen once, with about a sixth in the top ten. Taking roughly 20-32 mg of unsorted bulk tissue, the authors co-extracted RNA and DNA. Sample: tumor tissue from primary liver carcinoma. These receptors originate from a man aged 35 to 55 with primary liver carcinoma and hepatitis B virus infection.

Of note for this clonotype: Compared with germline, one end of the junction differs, possibly owing to a read error. The chain links TRBV11-2 to TRBJ2-3, with D maybe TRBD2 (5 bases). This CDR3 comprises 13 residues. CDR1 SGHAT and CDR2 FQNNGV come from the germline V gene. This chain's CDR3 is CASSLYRGDTRYF. The CDR3 DNA reads as TGTGCGAGCAGCCTTTATCGGGGAGATACGCGGTATTTT.

This clonotype occurred once. With a much larger clone just one base away, this may be a read error. V is TRBV28 and J is TRBJ2-7, with a weak D call TRBD1 (5 bases). Germline V CDR1 and CDR2: MDHEN, SYDVKM. Deletions cut 3 bases from V and 4 bases from J, with 13 bases between. This CDR3 has 14 residues. CDR3 coding DNA: TGTGCCAGCAGTTTTAAGGGGTTCTGGTACGAGCAGTACTTC. It encodes CASSFKGFWYEQYF.

This clonotype was counted a few times. This sequence may be a read error, since a much larger clone differs from it by one base. The V gene is TRBV12-3 or TRBV12-4, the J gene TRBJ2-7; D tentatively reads TRBD1 or TRBD2 (6 bases each). V lost 10 bases and J lost 6, with 25 bases in between. The CDR3 runs to 15 residues. The CDR3 coding sequence is TGTGCCAACAGCCCCTCCGGGGGCCGACCAGTCGAGCAGTACTTC. This sequence encodes CANSPSGGRPVEQYF.

This clonotype was found a few times. The rearrangement links TRBV7-9 to TRBJ2-1; no firm D call. V was pared by 5 bases and J by 7 bases, with 12 bases between. The germline gives CDR1 SEHNR, CDR2 FQNEAQ (reference sequence). CDR3 length: 13 amino acids. The CDR3 coding sequence is TGTGCCAGCAGCCAATCTCCTGTGAATGAGCAGTTCTTC. Protein: CASSQSPVNEQFF. Combining the CDR3 with reference TRBV7-9 and TRBJ2-1 gives the whole variable domain DTGVSQNPRHKITKRGQNVTFRCDPISEHNRLYWYRQTLGQGPEFLTYFQNEAQLEKSRLLSDRFSAERPKGSFSTLEIQRTEQGDSAMYLCASSQSPVNEQFFGPGTRLTVL.

The J gene is TRBJ2-5, the V gene TRBV5-4; 10 nucleotides match TRBD2. Germline-derived CDR1 and CDR2 are SGHNT and YYREEE (reference sequence). The CDR3 sequence is 14 residues long. After removal of 3 bases from V and 5 bases from J, the junction contained 4 bases not matched to a gene. CDR3 protein: CASSSAGGMETQYF. In DNA, the CDR3 is TGTGCCAGCAGCTCAGCGGGGGGGATGGAGACCCAGTACTTC.

A word on this clonotype: The final CDR3 position lacks the conserved phenylalanine or tryptophan, pointing to a likely read error. The rearrangement joins TRBV6-1 to TRBJ1-5, with a weak D call TRBD1 (5 bases). V was clipped by 6 bases and J by 9 bases, with 21 bases between them. The CDR3 has 15 residues. From germline, CDR1 is MNHNS and CDR2 SASEGT. The CDR3 sequence is CASRVRVIRNVPQHY. The CDR3 DNA reads TGTGCCAGCAGGGTCAGGGTGATTCGAAATGTGCCCCAGCATTAT.

The table lists this clonotype with a count of one. V gene TRBV12-3 or TRBV12-4 combines with J gene TRBJ1-1; tentatively, D is TRBD1 (5 bases). The CDR3 extends over 14 amino acids. The V and J ends lost 7 bases and 5 bases respectively, with 17 bases between them. The DNA for the CDR3 is TGTGCCAGCAATCCGAATATGGGGCAGACTGAAGCTTTCTTT. Translating it yields CASNPNMGQTEAFF.

In the case of this clonotype: Just one base apart from a much larger clone, this may be a read error. The chain uses TRBV7-9 and TRBJ1-1; maybe TRBD1 (5 bases). The CDR3 totals 15 residues. V lost 5 bases and J 0 bases, leaving 13 bases between the germline ends. CDR1 and CDR2 (germline): SEHNR, FQNEAQ (reference sequence). CDR3 in amino acids: CASSLLTEMNTEAFF. The CDR3 DNA is TGTGCCAGCAGCCTTCTGACAGAAATGAACACTGAAGCTTTCTTT.

As regards this clonotype: A junction end diverges from the germline sequence, so it may reflect a read error. The rearrangement uses TRBV6-1 and TRBJ2-1; D is uncertain. Germline CDR1 and CDR2: MNHNS and SASEGT. The CDR3 has 12 residues. In DNA, the CDR3 is TGTGCCAACATTCCGTCCTACAATGAGGAGTTCTTC. This translates into CANIPSYNEEFF.

V gene TRBV6-1 combines with J gene TRBJ1-5; 8 bases match TRBD1. Per germline, CDR1 MNHNS and CDR2 SASEGT. The CDR3 sequence is 16 residues long. Germline trimming cut 4 bases from V and 3 bases from J; bases unmatched to any gene: 8. CDR3 in amino acids: CASSGRQGIINQPQHF. The DNA for the CDR3 is TGTGCCAGCAGTGGGCGACAGGGGATTATCAATCAGCCCCAGCATTTT.

Comments on this clonotype: At one of its ends the junction is not consistent with the germline gene, which may arise from a read error. The V and J genes are TRBV6-6 and TRBJ2-5, with TRBD1 matching 7 bases. The CDR3 extends over 16 amino acids. Germline CDR1 and CDR2: MNHNY and SVGAGI (reference sequence). For the CDR3, the DNA is TGTGCCAACAGTATCCGGAACAGGGGTACCCAAGAGACCCAGTACTTC. Amino acids: CANSIRNRGTQETQYF.

This clonotype occurred many times. The V gene is TRBV29-1, the J gene TRBJ1-1; D is ambiguous. This CDR3 is built from 15 residues. The germline V and J ends were trimmed by 3 bases and 0 bases, with 14 bases remaining between them. Germline assignment: CDR1 SQVTM and CDR2 ANQGSEA. CDR3 coding DNA: TGCAGCGTTGACCACGGTTGGGGAATGAACACTGAAGCTTTCTTT. Its translation is CSVDHGWGMNTEAFF.

A note on this clonotype: Mismatch with germline at one junction end may stem from a read error. The rearrangement joins TRBV5-4 to TRBJ2-3, with 8 bases identical to TRBD2. Germline lookup yields CDR1 SGHNT and CDR2 YYREEE (reference sequence). This CDR3 comprises 16 residues. The CDR3 DNA sequence: TGTGCCAGCAGCTTGGAAGGTAGCGGGGCCACAGATACGCGGTATTTT. Its protein product is CASSLEGSGATDTRYF.

Regarding this clonotype: At one of its ends the junction is not consistent with the germline gene, which may arise from a read error. The CDR3 nucleotides are TGTGCCAGCGGTGAGACAGGGGGTATCTACAATGAGCAGTTCTTC. Residues: CASGETGGIYNEQFF. The chain recombines TRBV6-1 with TRBJ2-1; TRBD1 agrees at 9 bases. The germline CDR1 and CDR2 sequences are MNHNS and SASEGT. CDR3 length equals 15 residues.

A note on this clonotype: Sequence at one end of the junction differs from germline and may be a read error. V and J are TRBV5-6 and TRBJ2-7, with a tentative D call TRBD2 (6 bases). Looked up from germline, CDR1 is SGHDT and CDR2 is YYEEEE. CDR3 length: 16 amino acids. CDR3 DNA sequence: TGTGTCAGCAGCTTGTCGGGGGTAGCTGGCATCTACGAGCAATACTTC. It encodes CVSSLSGVAGIYEQYF. Combining the CDR3 with reference TRBV5-6 and TRBJ2-7 gives the whole variable domain DAGVTQSPTHLIKTRGQQVTLRCSPKSGHDTVSWYQQALGQGPQFIFQYYEEEERQRGNFPDRFSGHQFPNYSSELNVNALLLGDSALYLCVSSLSGVAGIYEQYFGPGTRLTVT.

This chain links TRBV14 with TRBJ1-5; D is ambiguous. The V end was cut by 1 base, the J end by 5 bases, with 6 bases between. From germline, CDR1 is SGHDN and CDR2 FVKESK. The CDR3 has 13 residues. In nucleotides, the CDR3 is TGTGCCAGCAGCCAAGGATGTGATCAGCCCCAGCATTTT. Encoded protein: CASSQGCDQPQHF.

As for this clonotype: In this CDR3 the conserved last residue, phenylalanine or tryptophan, is missing, so a read error is likely. The chain uses TRBV29-1 and TRBJ2-3; the match to TRBD2 covers 9 bases. Per the germline V gene, CDR1 is SQVTM and CDR2 is ANQGSEA. The trim removed 7 bases at V and 6 bases at J, leaving 8 bases unmatched. The CDR3 sequence is 13 residues long. For the CDR3, the DNA is TGCAGCGGTACCCTAGCGGGACGGGATACGCAGTATTAT. Its protein is CSGTLAGRDTQYY.

With regard to this clonotype: A read error is possible here, since a much larger clone lies one base away. This chain uses TRBV25-1 with TRBJ1-3; 10 bases match TRBD1. CDR1 and CDR2 (germline): MGHDK, SYGVNS. The CDR3 length is 15 residues. CDR3 sequence: CASRGDRGTGNIIYF. The CDR3 DNA reads TGTGCCAGCAGGGGGGACAGGGGCACTGGAAACATCATATATTTT.

About this clonotype itself: One end of the junction varies from germline; a read error may be responsible. The chain recombines TRBV12-3 or TRBV12-4 with TRBJ1-1; maybe TRBD1 (6 bases). The CDR3 spans 14 residues. For the CDR3, the DNA is TGTGCCAGCAATTCGGCAGACAGGAACACCGAAGCTTTGTTT. Protein: CASNSADRNTEALF.

Of note for this clonotype: The junction differs from germline at one of its ends, possibly a read error. CDR3 sequence: CASSLRDPTNEQLF. In DNA form, the CDR3 reads TGTGCTAGCAGCCTCCGGGACCCTACCAATGAGCAGTTATTT. This chain connects TRBV5-4 to TRBJ2-1; either TRBD1 or TRBD2 may supply D (5 bases each). This CDR3 is 14 amino acids long. Germline loops: CDR1 SGHNT, CDR2 YYREEE (reference sequence).

With regard to this clonotype: Because the CDR3's place on the DNA is in doubt, the DNA is left out and the CDR3 is given as listed by TCRdb. The chain combines TRBV29-1 with TRBJ2-3; the table's D call of TRBD1 was not tested on the DNA. The CDR3 totals 14 residues, both ends included. Germline loops: CDR1 SQVTM, CDR2 ANQGSEA. The CDR3 sequence is CSVGAGAGTDTQFF.